This T cell receptor (beta chain) originates from a study of blood T cell repertoires in COVID-19. Study information: COVID-19 samples, acute and convalescent, were from the United States, Italy and Spain. Sample material is recorded as cDNA or gDNA derived from T cells, B-cell-depleted T cells, or PBMCs.

TCRdb keeps only in-frame clones here, not all; method: immunoSEQ multiplex PCR. The repertoire consists of 150,000 to 200,000 clones, with around 88% occurring once and the leading ten covering roughly 3.7%. Trimming cost V 4 bases and J 5 bases, with 8 bases left between them. Germline V lookup: CDR1 KGHDR, CDR2 SFDVKD. This CDR3 has 12 amino acids. This TCR was recovered from a woman in her twenties or thirties with acute or convalescent COVID-19. The chain recombines TRBV24-1 with TRBJ2-7; unclear D gene. The sequenced sample was peripheral blood. This CDR3 is CATSDRYDEQYF. CDR3 DNA sequence: TGTGCCACCAGTGACCGCTACGACGAGCAGTACTTC.